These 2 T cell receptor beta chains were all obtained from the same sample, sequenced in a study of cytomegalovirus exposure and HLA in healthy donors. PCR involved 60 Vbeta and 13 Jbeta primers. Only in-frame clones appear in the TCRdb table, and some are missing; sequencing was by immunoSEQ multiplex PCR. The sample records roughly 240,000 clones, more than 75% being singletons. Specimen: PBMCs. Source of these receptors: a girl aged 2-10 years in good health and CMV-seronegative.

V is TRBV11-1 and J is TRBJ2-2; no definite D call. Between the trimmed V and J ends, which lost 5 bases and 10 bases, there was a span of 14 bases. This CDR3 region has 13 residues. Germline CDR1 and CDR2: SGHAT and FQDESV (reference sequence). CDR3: CASSLGPRSELFF. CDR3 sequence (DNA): TGTGCCAGCAGCCTAGGCCCGAGGTCGGAGCTGTTTTTT.

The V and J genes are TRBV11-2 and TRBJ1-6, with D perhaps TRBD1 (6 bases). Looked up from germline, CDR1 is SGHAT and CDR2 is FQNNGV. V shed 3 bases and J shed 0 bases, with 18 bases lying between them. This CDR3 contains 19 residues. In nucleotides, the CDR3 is TGTGCCAGCAGCTTGACCAGGGGCGGGGGGAGCTCCTATAATTCACCCCTCCACTTT. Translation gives CASSLTRGGGSSYNSPLHF.